The rows below give T cell receptor beta chains drawn from one sample of a study of T cells in Graves' hyperthyroidism and ophthalmopathy. One entry per CDR3 protein results from TCRdb running MiXCR on the multiplex PCR reads. The sample includes 550,000 to 600,000 distinct CDR3 sequences, about 14% seen only once; the top ten take about 7%. The sample consisted of blood. The receptors come from a woman between 18 and 30 years old with Graves' ophthalmopathy. The CDR3 runs from the conserved cysteine through the conserved F or W. The D gene is left open where the match is weak. The listing skips clone size in some rows; elsewhere it reads once, few, many or a size class.

CDR3 length: 14; J gene: TRBJ2-3; clone size: many; V gene: TRBV6-2/TRBV6-3; D gene: NA; CDR3 DNA: TGTGCCAGCAGTTCGGGTTTTCTGGTGGATACGCAGTATTTT; CDR3 protein: CASSSGFLVDTQYF
CDR3 length: 14; J gene: TRBJ2-7; clone size: NA; V gene: TRBV6-2/TRBV6-3; D gene: NA; CDR3 DNA: TGTGCCAGCAGTTATGAGGGGGGTAGCCACGAGCAGTACTTC; CDR3 protein: CASSYEGGSHEQYF
CDR3 length: 13; J gene: TRBJ2-7; clone size: many; V gene: TRBV20-1; D gene: TRBD1; CDR3 DNA: TGCAGTGCTCCCGGGACAGTTTTCTACGAGCAGTACTTC; CDR3 protein: CSAPGTVFYEQYF
CDR3 length: 15; J gene: TRBJ1-4; clone size: many; V gene: TRBV18; D gene: NA; CDR3 DNA: TGTGCCAGCTCACCACCTGACGGCCTAATAGAAAAACTGTTTTTT; CDR3 protein: CASSPPDGLIEKLFF
CDR3 length: 14; J gene: TRBJ2-3; clone size: many; V gene: TRBV7-9; D gene: TRBD1; CDR3 DNA: TGTGCCAGCAGCTTATCTACAGGGGATGATACGCAGTATTTT; CDR3 protein: CASSLSTGDDTQYF
CDR3 length: 17; J gene: TRBJ2-1; clone size: many; V gene: TRBV6-2/TRBV6-3; D gene: NA; CDR3 DNA: TGTGCCAGCAGTTACTCAGAGTACGAGGACTACCAGAATGAGCAGTTCTTC; CDR3 protein: CASSYSEYEDYQNEQFF
CDR3 length: 14; J gene: TRBJ2-7; clone size: many; V gene: TRBV6-5; D gene: NA; CDR3 DNA: TGTGCCAGCAGTTACTCGGGCCAAACCTACGAGCAGTACTTC; CDR3 protein: CASSYSGQTYEQYF
CDR3 length: 15; J gene: TRBJ2-3; clone size: many; V gene: TRBV7-3; D gene: TRBD2; CDR3 DNA: TGTGCCAGCAGCTTAAGAGCGGGAGGGCCGGATACGCAGTATTTT; CDR3 protein: CASSLRAGGPDTQYF
CDR3 length: 14; J gene: TRBJ2-7; clone size: NA; V gene: TRBV28; D gene: TRBD1; CDR3 DNA: TGTGCCATTACGACCGGGACAGGGTCCTACGAGCAGTACTTC; CDR3 protein: CAITTGTGSYEQYF
CDR3 length: 16; J gene: TRBJ1-1; clone size: many; V gene: TRBV12-3/TRBV12-4; D gene: NA; CDR3 DNA: TGTGCCAGCAGTTTTAATCGGGTTACCCCGAACACTGAAGCTTTCTTT; CDR3 protein: CASSFNRVTPNTEAFF
CDR3 length: 16; J gene: TRBJ2-1; clone size: few; V gene: TRBV14; D gene: NA; CDR3 DNA: TGTGCCAGCAGCCAAGGTGCCGGGACCAACTACAATGAGCAGTTCTTC; CDR3 protein: CASSQGAGTNYNEQFF
CDR3 length: 16; J gene: TRBJ2-1; clone size: many; V gene: TRBV7-9; D gene: NA; CDR3 DNA: TGTGCCAGCAGCTCCAGAGAAAAGCCCTCCTACAATGAGCAGTTCTTC; CDR3 protein: CASSSREKPSYNEQFF
CDR3 length: 13; J gene: TRBJ1-4; clone size: NA; V gene: TRBV7-6; D gene: NA; CDR3 DNA: TGTGCCAGCAGCCGGGCGGAGGAGGAAAAACTGTTTTTT; CDR3 protein: CASSRAEEEKLFF
CDR3 length: 21; J gene: TRBJ2-1; clone size: many; V gene: TRBV7-8; D gene: NA; CDR3 DNA: TGTGCCAGCAGCTTAGAGGGGGGGGCTAGCCGCCTCCCTAGCCCCTACAATGAGCAGTTCTTC; CDR3 protein: CASSLEGGASRLPSPYNEQFF
CDR3 length: 15; J gene: TRBJ1-2; clone size: NA; V gene: TRBV5-1; D gene: TRBD1; CDR3 DNA: TGCGCCAGCAGCCTGGGACAGGGAACCCTAAGGGGCTACACCTTC; CDR3 protein: CASSLGQGTLRGYTF
CDR3 length: 14; J gene: TRBJ1-2; clone size: many; V gene: TRBV6-2/TRBV6-3; D gene: NA; CDR3 DNA: TGTGCCAGCAGTTACGGGACTGCAAACTATGGCTACACCTTC; CDR3 protein: CASSYGTANYGYTF
CDR3 length: 16; J gene: TRBJ2-5; clone size: few; V gene: TRBV7-2; D gene: TRBD2; CDR3 DNA: TGTGCCAGCAGCCCCGGACTAGCGGGAGCGATAAAGACCCAGTACTTC; CDR3 protein: CASSPGLAGAIKTQYF
CDR3 length: 14; J gene: TRBJ1-3; clone size: many; V gene: TRBV5-5; D gene: NA; CDR3 DNA: TGTGCCAGCAGCTTGCCGGCCTCTGGAAACACCATATATTTT; CDR3 protein: CASSLPASGNTIYF
CDR3 length: 14; J gene: TRBJ1-2; clone size: few; V gene: TRBV25-1; D gene: TRBD1; CDR3 DNA: TGTGCCAGCAGTGACACAGACAGGGAGGATGGCTACACCTTC; CDR3 protein: CASSDTDREDGYTF
CDR3 length: 15; J gene: TRBJ1-2; clone size: few; V gene: TRBV3-1; D gene: TRBD1; CDR3 DNA: TGTGCCAGCAGCCGGCGAGGGGGCTTTGGCTATGGCTACACCTTC; CDR3 protein: CASSRRGGFGYGYTF
CDR3 length: 16; J gene: TRBJ2-3; clone size: many; V gene: TRBV5-4; D gene: NA; CDR3 DNA: TGTGCCAGCAGCTTAAACCGGGACTCGATCACAGATACGCAGTATTTT; CDR3 protein: CASSLNRDSITDTQYF
CDR3 length: 16; J gene: TRBJ1-4; clone size: many; V gene: TRBV6-1; D gene: NA; CDR3 DNA: TGTGCCAGCAGCCCGAACTACGGGGGGGAGGACGAAAAACTGTTTTTT; CDR3 protein: CASSPNYGGEDEKLFF
CDR3 length: 17; J gene: TRBJ2-5; clone size: many; V gene: TRBV27; D gene: TRBD1; CDR3 DNA: TGTGCCAGCAGTTTCGCGCGGGGTGGGACAGGGAAAGAGACCCAGTACTTC; CDR3 protein: CASSFARGGTGKETQYF
CDR3 length: 14; J gene: TRBJ1-3; clone size: NA; V gene: TRBV20-1; D gene: NA; CDR3 DNA: TGCAGTGCCTACGACAGTGGGGGAGAAAACACCATATATTTT; CDR3 protein: CSAYDSGGENTIYF
CDR3 length: 13; J gene: TRBJ2-1; clone size: many; V gene: TRBV24-1; D gene: NA; CDR3 DNA: TGTGCCACCGCAGCCGGGGTCTACAATGAGCAGTTCTTC; CDR3 protein: CATAAGVYNEQFF
CDR3 length: 13; J gene: TRBJ2-7; clone size: few; V gene: TRBV15; D gene: NA; CDR3 DNA: TGTGCCACCAGCCCTGGGCCGGCGTACGAGCAGTACTTC; CDR3 protein: CATSPGPAYEQYF
CDR3 length: 15; J gene: TRBJ2-7; clone size: many; V gene: TRBV2; D gene: NA; CDR3 DNA: TGTGCCAGCAGCTACAGGGAGGTCCTTTCCTACGAGCAGTACTTC; CDR3 protein: CASSYREVLSYEQYF
CDR3 length: 16; J gene: TRBJ1-2; clone size: few; V gene: TRBV4-1; D gene: NA; CDR3 DNA: TGCGCCAGCAGCCCAACCTACGCGGGAGAAGGAAAGGGCTACACCTTC; CDR3 protein: CASSPTYAGEGKGYTF
CDR3 length: 16; J gene: TRBJ2-1; clone size: many; V gene: TRBV5-5; D gene: NA; CDR3 DNA: TGTGCCAGCAGCTTGGAGGCTAGGGGGACTCTCAATGAGCAGTTCTTC; CDR3 protein: CASSLEARGTLNEQFF
CDR3 length: 15; J gene: TRBJ2-3; clone size: many; V gene: TRBV7-3; D gene: TRBD2; CDR3 DNA: TGTGCCAGCAGCTCGACTAGCGGGAACACAGATACGCAGTATTTT; CDR3 protein: CASSSTSGNTDTQYF
CDR3 length: 16; J gene: TRBJ2-1; clone size: many; V gene: TRBV18; D gene: TRBD1; CDR3 DNA: TGTGCCAGCTCACCGAACTGGGACAGGGGGGGGAATGAGCAGTTCTTC; CDR3 protein: CASSPNWDRGGNEQFF
CDR3 length: 15; J gene: TRBJ1-1; clone size: few; V gene: TRBV27; D gene: NA; CDR3 DNA: TGTGCCAGCAGTTTATACCCGGAACCCAACACTGAAGCTTTCTTT; CDR3 protein: CASSLYPEPNTEAFF
CDR3 length: 16; J gene: TRBJ2-7; clone size: many; V gene: TRBV3-1; D gene: NA; CDR3 DNA: TGTGCCAGCAGCCAAGAACGGTCCAGGACTAACTACGAGCAGTACTTC; CDR3 protein: CASSQERSRTNYEQYF
CDR3 length: 16; J gene: TRBJ2-3; clone size: NA; V gene: TRBV6-1; D gene: TRBD2; CDR3 DNA: TGTGCCAGCAGCCCTCCACTAGCGGGAGATATCGATACGCAGTATTTT; CDR3 protein: CASSPPLAGDIDTQYF
CDR3 length: 13; J gene: TRBJ2-1; clone size: many; V gene: TRBV2; D gene: NA; CDR3 DNA: TGTGCCAGCAACGGACAGCCTTACAATGAGCAGTTCTTC; CDR3 protein: CASNGQPYNEQFF
CDR3 length: 14; J gene: TRBJ2-1; clone size: many; V gene: TRBV7-2; D gene: NA; CDR3 DNA: TGTGCCAGCAGCTTAGATCACGCCGACAATGAGCAGTTCTTC; CDR3 protein: CASSLDHADNEQFF
CDR3 length: 16; J gene: TRBJ2-2; clone size: NA; V gene: TRBV4-3; D gene: NA; CDR3 DNA: TGCGCCAGCAGCCAACCGACACCTCTGGGCACCGGGGAGCTGTTTTTT; CDR3 protein: CASSQPTPLGTGELFF
CDR3 length: 17; J gene: TRBJ1-5; clone size: many; V gene: TRBV2; D gene: NA; CDR3 DNA: TGTGCCAGCAGTGAAGACGGTCAGTGGTATAGCAATCAGCCCCAGCATTTT; CDR3 protein: CASSEDGQWYSNQPQHF
CDR3 length: 16; J gene: TRBJ1-1; clone size: many; V gene: TRBV5-1; D gene: TRBD1; CDR3 DNA: TGCGCCAGCAGCCCTCAGGGGGGGGAACTGAACACTGAAGCTTTCTTT; CDR3 protein: CASSPQGGELNTEAFF
CDR3 length: 13; J gene: TRBJ2-2; clone size: NA; V gene: TRBV5-1; D gene: NA; CDR3 DNA: TGCGTCAGCCGACCCGGGACCGAAGGGGAGCTGTTTTTT; CDR3 protein: CVSRPGTEGELFF
CDR3 length: 16; J gene: TRBJ2-4; clone size: many; V gene: TRBV28; D gene: NA; CDR3 DNA: TGTGCCAGCAGAAGGACAATCAGGGATCCCAAAAACATTCAGTACTTC; CDR3 protein: CASRRTIRDPKNIQYF
CDR3 length: 14; J gene: TRBJ1-2; clone size: NA; V gene: TRBV3-1; D gene: NA; CDR3 DNA: TGTGCCAGCAGCTCCGCCGATGTGGTCGGGGGCTACACCTTC; CDR3 protein: CASSSADVVGGYTF
CDR3 length: 14; J gene: TRBJ1-4; clone size: many; V gene: TRBV12-3/TRBV12-4; D gene: NA; CDR3 DNA: TGTGCCAGCAGTTTAGGGTGGGGGCAGGAAAAACTGTTTTTT; CDR3 protein: CASSLGWGQEKLFF
CDR3 length: 15; J gene: TRBJ2-5; clone size: many; V gene: TRBV2; D gene: TRBD1; CDR3 DNA: TGTGCCAGCAGAGCCCAGGGACAGGGCCAAGAGACCCAGTACTTC; CDR3 protein: CASRAQGQGQETQYF
CDR3 length: 15; J gene: TRBJ2-7; clone size: few; V gene: TRBV3-1; D gene: TRBD2; CDR3 DNA: TGTGCCAGCAGCCAAGATACTAGCGGGATAAACGAGCAGTACTTC; CDR3 protein: CASSQDTSGINEQYF
CDR3 length: 16; J gene: TRBJ2-1; clone size: NA; V gene: TRBV6-2/TRBV6-3; D gene: TRBD1; CDR3 DNA: TGTGCCAGCAGACCTGGGACAGGGGCCTTCTACAATGAGCAGTTCTTC; CDR3 protein: CASRPGTGAFYNEQFF
CDR3 length: 13; J gene: TRBJ2-7; clone size: many; V gene: TRBV27; D gene: TRBD1; CDR3 DNA: TGTGCCAGCAGTTTTAACAGGGGCCACGAGCAGTACTTC; CDR3 protein: CASSFNRGHEQYF